This note documents a single T cell receptor (beta chain) sequence. Antigen unknown. TCRdb re-analysed the reads in MiXCR, keeping a single row per CDR3 protein. Of about 450,000 distinct CDR3 sequences in the sample, approximately 31% were seen once. These data originate in a study of T cell repertoires in cytomegalovirus infection. Study in general: The public TCR beta signatures pointed to both CMV infection and matching HLA type.

Study-level findings and limits: Cumulated frequencies of public TCR beta families served to identify carriers of CMV plus the relevant HLA.

The CDR3 loop spans 11 amino acids. V gave up 6 bases and J gave up 7 bases, with 9 bases separating them. The chain links TRBV12-3 or TRBV12-4 to TRBJ1-1, with D uncertain. Sample: PBMCs. The source is a human donor in good health (CMV status not recorded). Some clones in this sample may be carry-over from other donors' samples. CDR3 sequence reads: CASSVRLEAFF. The CDR3 DNA is TGTGCCAGCAGCGTTAGGCTTGAAGCTTTCTTT.